The 22 T cell receptor beta chains presented below share a single source sample, sequenced in a study of cytomegalovirus exposure and HLA in healthy donors. The PCR employed 60 Vbeta primers together with 13 Jbeta primers. Sequenced by immunoSEQ multiplex PCR; TCRdb stores in-frame clones only, minus some. The sample records more than 100,000 clones, about 73% being singletons. Material for sequencing was PBMCs. These receptors originate from a woman aged 35 to 49 in good health and CMV-seronegative.

The V and J genes are TRBV30 and TRBJ1-5; weak D call: TRBD1 (6 bases). This CDR3 has 12 amino acids. In germline, CDR1 is GTSNPN, CDR2 SVGIG (reference sequence). Trimming shortened V by 6 bases and J by 6 bases, and 12 bases separated the two germline ends. CDR3 coding DNA: TGTGCCTGTACAGGGCCTGGTCAGCCCCAGCATTTT. It codes for CACTGPGQPQHF.

The chain is built from TRBV2 and TRBJ2-5; possible D gene TRBD2, 6 bases. V was cut by 10 bases and J by 4 bases, with 25 bases left in between. The CDR3 spans 16 residues. Germline V CDR1 and CDR2: SNHLY, FYNNEI. CDR3 loop: CATYPLGGVRGETQYF. The CDR3 bases are TGTGCCACATACCCTCTCGGAGGGGTGCGGGGAGAGACCCAGTACTTC. The variable domain in full, completed from reference TRBV2 and TRBJ2-5, reads EPEVTQTPSHQVTQMGQEVILRCVPISNHLYFYWYRQILGQKVEFLVSFYNNEISEKSEIFDDQFSVERPDGSNFTLKIRSTKLEDSAMYFCATYPLGGVRGETQYFGPGTRLLVL.

V usage is TRBV28 and J usage is TRBJ2-7; perhaps TRBD2 as D (6 bases). In germline, CDR1 is MDHEN, CDR2 SYDVKM. V was clipped by 7 bases and J by 1 base, with 14 bases between them. The CDR3 sequence is 14 residues long. Written as DNA, the CDR3 is TGTGCCAGCAAAAAGCGGCGGGAATCCTACGAGCAGTACTTC. It codes for CASKKRRESYEQYF. Combining the CDR3 with reference TRBV28 and TRBJ2-7 gives the whole variable domain DVKVTQSSRYLVKRTGEKVFLECVQDMDHENMFWYRQDPGLGLRLIYFSYDVKMKEKGDIPEGYSVSREKKERFSLILESASTNQTSMYLCASKKRRESYEQYFGPGTRLTVT.

This chain joins TRBV25-1 and TRBJ2-2; unclear D gene. V was clipped by 4 bases and J by 7 bases, with 16 bases between them. This CDR3 contains 15 residues. Germline V gene lookup returns CDR1 MGHDK and CDR2 SYGVNS. The CDR3 DNA follows: TGTGCCAGCAGTGTAGAGTCCAGCCAGGTCGGGGAGCTGTTTTTT. Its protein product is CASSVESSQVGELFF.

This chain connects TRBV7-9 to TRBJ2-1; D ambiguous. Germline CDR1 SEHNR, CDR2 FQNEAQ (reference sequence). This CDR3 is 14 amino acids long. V lost 5 bases to trimming and J lost 2 bases, with 10 bases between them. This CDR3 is CASSPRQAYNEQFF. DNA for the CDR3: TGTGCCAGCAGCCCGAGACAAGCCTACAATGAGCAGTTCTTC.

Points on this clone: The sample contains more than one DNA sequence encoding this CDR3. The chain combines TRBV7-2 with TRBJ2-7; D not certain. V lost 5 bases, J lost 2 bases, and 13 bases lay in between. In germline, CDR1 is SGHTA, CDR2 FQGNSA. CDR3 size: 14 residues. CDR3 loop: CASSPPGGTYEQYF. The DNA of the CDR3 is TGTGCCAGCAGCCCTCCGGGTGGCACCTACGAGCAGTACTTC.

The V and J genes are TRBV2 and TRBJ1-1; 7 bases match TRBD1. Germline V gene lookup returns CDR1 SNHLY and CDR2 FYNNEI. CDR3 size: 11 residues. V trimming: 5 bases; J trimming: 11 bases; junction bases outside the gene matches: 5. The CDR3 nucleotides read TGTGCCAGCAGTAGACAGGGTAGGGCTTTCTTT. This gives the protein CASSRQGRAFF.

This clone has only a few counts. The chain couples TRBV7-2 to TRBJ2-7; 11 bases fit TRBD2. The germline CDR1 and CDR2 sequences are SGHTA and FQGNSA. With 0 bases clipped from V and 1 base from J, the junction kept 8 bases outside the gene matches. The CDR3 runs 18 residues. The chain's CDR3 is CASSLALVAGGPSYEQYF. CDR3 in DNA: TGTGCCAGCAGCTTAGCGCTAGTAGCGGGAGGGCCATCCTACGAGCAGTACTTC.

V gene TRBV6-1 combines with J gene TRBJ1-3, with D hard to call. Germline loops: CDR1 MNHNS, CDR2 SASEGT. The CDR3 totals 14 residues. V was shortened by 2 bases and J by 2 bases, with 7 bases between the two germline ends. As DNA, the CDR3 is TGTGCCAGCAGTGAAAGGAGGACTGGAAACACCATATATTTT. As protein: CASSERRTGNTIYF.

The J gene is TRBJ1-1, the V gene TRBV7-2; D is unresolved. CDR1 SGHTA and CDR2 FQGNSA come from the germline V gene. The V gene lost 6 bases and the J gene lost 1 base, with 18 bases spanning the gap. The CDR3 runs 16 residues. The CDR3 region is CASRPSSGRGNTEAFF. Here the CDR3 DNA reads TGTGCCAGCAGACCTAGTTCTGGGCGGGGGAACACTGAAGCTTTCTTT.

This sequence joins TRBV11-1 and TRBJ2-1; 10 nucleotides line up with TRBD2. CDR1 and CDR2 (germline): SGHAT, FQDESV (reference sequence). This CDR3 has 16 amino acids. Germline trimming cut 5 bases from V and 5 bases from J; bases unmatched to any gene: 9. CDR3 coding DNA: TGTGCCAGCAGCCCTCGGACTAGCGGAGCGAACAATGAGCAGTTCTTC. It translates to CASSPRTSGANNEQFF.

CDR3 sequence reads: CASSPASQGREAFF. The CDR3 bases are TGTGCCAGCAGCCCCGCCTCACAGGGTCGAGAAGCTTTCTTT. The genes are TRBV9 and TRBJ1-1; possibly TRBD1 for D (6 bases). Germline-derived CDR1 and CDR2 are SGDLS and YYNGEE. V lost 4 bases to trimming and J lost 8 bases, with 18 bases between them. The CDR3 loop spans 14 amino acids.

This clone occurred a few times. The rearrangement links TRBV9 to TRBJ2-1, with 9 positions matching TRBD1. Germline-derived CDR1 and CDR2 are SGDLS and YYNGEE. V lost 1 base to trimming and J lost 4 bases; unmatched junction nucleotides: 15. The CDR3 contains 19 residues. The CDR3 sequence is CASSVSDFGTGRGYNEQFF. Here the CDR3 DNA reads TGTGCCAGCAGCGTAAGCGACTTTGGGACAGGGCGGGGTTACAATGAGCAGTTCTTC.

CDR3: CASSPGQLYNEQFF. In DNA form, the CDR3 reads TGTGCCAGCAGCCCAGGACAGCTATACAATGAGCAGTTCTTC. The rearrangement uses TRBV9 and TRBJ2-1; weak D call: TRBD1 (6 bases). CDR1 and CDR2 (germline): SGDLS, YYNGEE. CDR3 length equals 14 residues. Deletions cut 4 bases from V and 4 bases from J, with 12 bases between.

This clone was recorded only once. At one boundary the junction diverges from the germline segment, which might be a read error. The V and J genes are TRBV7-2 and TRBJ2-5; D not resolved. Germline loops: CDR1 SGHTA, CDR2 FQGNSA. CDR3 length: 16 residues. The CDR3 spells CASSLMGTSAQEAQYF. For the CDR3, the DNA is TGTGCCAGCAGCTTAATGGGTACCAGCGCTCAAGAGGCCCAGTACTTC.

V is TRBV30 and J is TRBJ1-1; 11 nucleotides match TRBD1. V was pared by 5 bases and J by 11 bases, with 13 bases of the junction left unmatched. There are 14 residues in the CDR3. Germline assignment: CDR1 GTSNPN and CDR2 SVGIG (reference sequence). The CDR3 sequence is CAWEGGQGAVGAFF. In DNA form, the CDR3 reads TGTGCCTGGGAAGGTGGACAGGGGGCGGTAGGGGCTTTCTTT. Based on the CDR3 plus reference TRBV30 and TRBJ1-1, the full variable domain is SQTIHQWPATLVQPVGSPLSLECTVEGTSNPNLYWYRQAAGRGLQLLFYSVGIGQISSEVPQNLSASRPQDRQFILSSKKLLLSDSGFYLCAWEGGQGAVGAFFGQGTRLTVV.

This chain connects TRBV19 to TRBJ2-2; 10 positions match TRBD1. Unmatched junction bases numbered 11, after V lost 6 bases and J lost 4 bases. Per the germline V gene, CDR1 is LNHDA and CDR2 is SQIVND (reference sequence). This CDR3 spans 17 amino acids. The CDR3 bases are TGTGCCAGTAGAGACAGGGGGCGCATGGGAATCACCGGGGAGCTGTTTTTT. Its translation is CASRDRGRMGITGELFF.

The sample holds a few counts of this clone. V is TRBV6-1 and J is TRBJ1-4, with D possibly matching TRBD1 (6 bases). The V gene's germline CDR1 is MNHNS and CDR2 SASEGT. The length of the CDR3 is 14 residues. V gave up 6 bases and J gave up 8 bases, with 16 bases separating them. The CDR3: CASSQRRGREKLFF. In DNA, the CDR3 is TGTGCCAGCAGCCAACGCAGGGGAAGGGAAAAACTGTTTTTT.

This chain connects TRBV7-2 to TRBJ2-2, with 7 bases lining up with TRBD2. Trimming at V came to 0 bases and at J to 6 bases, leaving 10 bases not matched to a gene. The CDR3 has 17 amino acids. Germline V gives CDR1 SGHTA, CDR2 FQGNSA. CDR3 DNA sequence: TGTGCCAGCAGCTTAGCCATGGAGAGCGGGGTTTCCGGGGAGCTGTTTTTT. Its protein product is CASSLAMESGVSGELFF.

CDR3 amino acids: CASSLGLAGVDEQYF. CDR3 bases: TGTGCCAGCAGCTTAGGACTAGCGGGAGTCGACGAGCAGTACTTC. V gene TRBV7-2 combines with J gene TRBJ2-7; TRBD2 matches at 12 bases. CDR1 and CDR2 (germline): SGHTA, FQGNSA. J lost 5 bases, V lost 1 base, and 3 bases had no gene match. CDR3 length: 15 residues.

A single count supports this clone. The chain carries TRBV27 and TRBJ2-7; 10 positions match TRBD2. The CDR3 length is 14 residues. The V gene's germline CDR1 is MNHEY and CDR2 SMNVEV (reference sequence). Trimming cost V 6 bases and J 6 bases; bases outside gene matches: 8. This CDR3 is CASRRLAGPLEQYF. The CDR3 nucleotides are TGTGCCAGCAGAAGACTAGCGGGCCCCCTCGAGCAGTACTTC.

The V and J genes are TRBV19 and TRBJ1-1; D might be TRBD1 (5 bases). Per the germline V gene, CDR1 is LNHDA and CDR2 is SQIVND (reference sequence). The CDR3 is 16 residues long. V lost 5 bases and J lost 4, with 20 bases in between. The CDR3 DNA reads as TGTGCCAGTAGTCCCCACTCGACAGTTTTGGGCACTGAAGCTTTCTTT. It is translated as CASSPHSTVLGTEAFF.